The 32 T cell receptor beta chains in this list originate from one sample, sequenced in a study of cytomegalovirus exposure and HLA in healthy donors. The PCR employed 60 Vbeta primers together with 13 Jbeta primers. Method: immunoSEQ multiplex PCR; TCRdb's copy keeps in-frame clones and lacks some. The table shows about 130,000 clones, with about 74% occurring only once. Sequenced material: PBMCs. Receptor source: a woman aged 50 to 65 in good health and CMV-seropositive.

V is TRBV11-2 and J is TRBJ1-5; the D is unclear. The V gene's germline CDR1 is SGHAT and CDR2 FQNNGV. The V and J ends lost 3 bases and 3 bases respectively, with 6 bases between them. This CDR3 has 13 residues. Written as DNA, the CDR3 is TGTGCCAGCAGCTTTGGCTTCAATCAGCCCCAGCATTTT. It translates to CASSFGFNQPQHF.

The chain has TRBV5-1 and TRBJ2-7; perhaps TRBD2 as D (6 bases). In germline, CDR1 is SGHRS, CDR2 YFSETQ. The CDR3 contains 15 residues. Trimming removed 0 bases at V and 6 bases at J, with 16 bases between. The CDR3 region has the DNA TGCGCCAGCAGCTTGGGACAGCTTAACGGGGGCGAGCAGTACTTC. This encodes CASSLGQLNGGEQYF.

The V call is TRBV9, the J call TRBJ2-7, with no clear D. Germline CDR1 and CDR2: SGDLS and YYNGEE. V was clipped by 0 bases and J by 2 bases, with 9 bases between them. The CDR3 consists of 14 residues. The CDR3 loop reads CASSVGESTYEQYF. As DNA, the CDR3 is TGTGCCAGCAGCGTAGGCGAATCTACCTACGAGCAGTACTTC.

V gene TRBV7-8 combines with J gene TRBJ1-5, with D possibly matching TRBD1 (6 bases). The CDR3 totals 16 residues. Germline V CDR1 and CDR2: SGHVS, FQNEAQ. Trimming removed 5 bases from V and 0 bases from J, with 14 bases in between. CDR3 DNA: TGTGCCAGCAGCCGATCCAGGGGAAATAGCAATCAGCCCCAGCATTTT. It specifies CASSRSRGNSNQPQHF.

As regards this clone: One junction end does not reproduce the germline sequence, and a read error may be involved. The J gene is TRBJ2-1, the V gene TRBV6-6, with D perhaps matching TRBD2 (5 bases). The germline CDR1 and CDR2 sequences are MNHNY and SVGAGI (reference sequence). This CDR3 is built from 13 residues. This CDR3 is CASTDGSGIRLIF. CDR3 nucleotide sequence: TGTGCCAGCACCGATGGTTCCGGGATCAGATTGATCTTC.

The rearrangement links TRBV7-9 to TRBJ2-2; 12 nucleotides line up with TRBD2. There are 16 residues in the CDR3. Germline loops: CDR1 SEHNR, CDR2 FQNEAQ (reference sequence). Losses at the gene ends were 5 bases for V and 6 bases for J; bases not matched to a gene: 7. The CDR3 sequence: CASSPTSGGRAGELFF. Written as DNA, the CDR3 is TGTGCCAGCAGCCCGACTAGCGGGGGTCGCGCCGGGGAGCTGTTTTTT.

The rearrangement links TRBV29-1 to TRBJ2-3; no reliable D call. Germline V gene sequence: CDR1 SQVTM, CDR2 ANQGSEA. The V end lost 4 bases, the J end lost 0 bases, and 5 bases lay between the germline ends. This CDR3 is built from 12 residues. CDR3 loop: CSVVRSTDTQYF. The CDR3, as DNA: TGCAGCGTTGTACGGAGCACAGATACGCAGTATTTT.

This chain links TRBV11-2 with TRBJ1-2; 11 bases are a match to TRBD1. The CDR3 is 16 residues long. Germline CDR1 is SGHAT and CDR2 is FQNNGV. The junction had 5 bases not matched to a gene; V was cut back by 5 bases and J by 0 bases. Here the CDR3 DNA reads TGTGCCAGCAGCCCGGACAGGGGGCGAACTAACTATGGCTACACCTTC. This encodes CASSPDRGRTNYGYTF.

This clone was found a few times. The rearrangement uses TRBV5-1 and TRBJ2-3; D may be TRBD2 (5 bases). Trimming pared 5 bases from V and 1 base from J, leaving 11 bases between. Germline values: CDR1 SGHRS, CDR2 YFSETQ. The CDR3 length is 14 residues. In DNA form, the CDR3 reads TGCGCCAGCAGTTCTCTGGGAGGCACAGATACGCAGTATTTT. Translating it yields CASSSLGGTDTQYF.

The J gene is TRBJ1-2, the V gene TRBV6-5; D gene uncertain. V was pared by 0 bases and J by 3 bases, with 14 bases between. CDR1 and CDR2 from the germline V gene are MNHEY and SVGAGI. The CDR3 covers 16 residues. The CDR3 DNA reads TGTGCCAGCAGTTACTCGGGCGGCGGGGAGTACTATGGCTACACCTTC. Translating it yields CASSYSGGGEYYGYTF.

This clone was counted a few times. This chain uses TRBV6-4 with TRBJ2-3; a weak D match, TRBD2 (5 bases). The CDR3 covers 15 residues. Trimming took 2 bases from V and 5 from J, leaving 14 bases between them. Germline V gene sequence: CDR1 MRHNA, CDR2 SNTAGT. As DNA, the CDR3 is TGTGCCAGCAGTGACACCCCGGGGTCGGGAGATACGCAGTATTTT. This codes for CASSDTPGSGDTQYF.

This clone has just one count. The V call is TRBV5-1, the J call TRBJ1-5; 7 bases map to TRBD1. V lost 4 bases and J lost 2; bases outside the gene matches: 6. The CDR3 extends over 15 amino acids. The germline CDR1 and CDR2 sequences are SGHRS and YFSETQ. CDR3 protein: CASSLSTGGNQPQHF. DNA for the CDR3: TGCGCCAGCAGCCTGTCCACAGGGGGCAATCAGCCCCAGCATTTT. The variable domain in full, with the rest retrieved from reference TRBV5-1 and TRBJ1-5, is KAGVTQTPRYLIKTRGQQVTLSCSPISGHRSVSWYQQTPGQGLQFLFEYFSETQRNKGNFPGRFSGRQFSNSRSEMNVSTLELGDSALYLCASSLSTGGNQPQHFGDGTRLSIL.

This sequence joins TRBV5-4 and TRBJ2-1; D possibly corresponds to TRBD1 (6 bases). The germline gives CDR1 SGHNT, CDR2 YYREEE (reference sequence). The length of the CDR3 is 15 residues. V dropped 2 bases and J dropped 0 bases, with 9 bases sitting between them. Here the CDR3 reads CASSFQGPSYNEQFF. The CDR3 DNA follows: TGTGCCAGCAGCTTCCAGGGGCCCTCCTACAATGAGCAGTTCTTC.

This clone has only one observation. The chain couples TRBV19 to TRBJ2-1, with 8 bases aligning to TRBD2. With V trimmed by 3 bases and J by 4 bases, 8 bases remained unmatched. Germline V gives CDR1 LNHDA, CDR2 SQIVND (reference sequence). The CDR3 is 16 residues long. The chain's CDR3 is CASSIPASGHYNEQFF. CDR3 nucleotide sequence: TGTGCCAGTAGTATCCCAGCTAGCGGGCATTACAATGAGCAGTTCTTC.

The CDR3 loop is CASFPTGTGVGNTIYF. CDR3 DNA: TGTGCCAGTTTTCCAACCGGGACAGGGGTTGGAAACACCATATATTTT. The rearrangement links TRBV19 to TRBJ1-3; the match to TRBD1 covers 10 bases. Trimming cost V 8 bases and J 3 bases; bases outside gene matches: 10. CDR3 size: 16 residues. Germline V gives CDR1 LNHDA, CDR2 SQIVND (reference sequence).

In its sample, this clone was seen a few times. The CDR3 region has the DNA TGTGCCAGCAGCGCTCAGGGGGCGGATGGCTACACCTTC. This sequence encodes CASSAQGADGYTF. The chain is built from TRBV9 and TRBJ1-2; 8 nucleotides line up with TRBD1. The CDR3 sequence is 13 residues long. With V trimmed by 3 bases and J by 6 bases, 4 bases remained unmatched. CDR1 SGDLS and CDR2 YYNGEE come from the germline V gene. Full variable domain (outside the CDR3, taken from reference TRBV9 and TRBJ1-2): DSGVTQTPKHLITATGQRVTLRCSPRSGDLSVYWYQQSLDQGLQFLIQYYNGEERAKGNILERFSAQQFPDLHSELNLSSLELGDSALYFCASSAQGADGYTFGSGTRLTVV.

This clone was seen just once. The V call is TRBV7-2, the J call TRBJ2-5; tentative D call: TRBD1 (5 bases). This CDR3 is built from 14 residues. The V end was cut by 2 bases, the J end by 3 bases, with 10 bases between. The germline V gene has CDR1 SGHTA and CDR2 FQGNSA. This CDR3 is CASSLWAGKETQYF. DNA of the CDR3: TGTGCCAGCAGCTTATGGGCAGGGAAAGAGACCCAGTACTTC.

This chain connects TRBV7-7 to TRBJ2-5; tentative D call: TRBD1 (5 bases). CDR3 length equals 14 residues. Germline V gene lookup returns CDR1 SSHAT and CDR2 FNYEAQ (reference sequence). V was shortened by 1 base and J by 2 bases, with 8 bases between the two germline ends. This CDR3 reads CASSLEAGQETQYF. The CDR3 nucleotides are TGTGCCAGCAGCTTAGAGGCAGGGCAAGAGACCCAGTACTTC.

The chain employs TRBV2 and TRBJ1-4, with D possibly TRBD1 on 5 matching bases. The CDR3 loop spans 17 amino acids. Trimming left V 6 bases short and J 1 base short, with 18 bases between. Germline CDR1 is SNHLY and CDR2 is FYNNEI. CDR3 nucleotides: TGTGCCAGCAGCGTTAGGGGTGGCGTCCTAACTAATGAAAAACTGTTTTTT. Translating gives CASSVRGGVLTNEKLFF.

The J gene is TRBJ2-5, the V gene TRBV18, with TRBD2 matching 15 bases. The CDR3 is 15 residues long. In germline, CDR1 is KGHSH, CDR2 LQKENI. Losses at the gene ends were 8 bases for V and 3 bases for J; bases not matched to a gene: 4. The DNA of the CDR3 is TGTGCCAGCACGCGGACTAGCGGGGGGGAAGAGACCCAGTACTTC. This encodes CASTRTSGGEETQYF.

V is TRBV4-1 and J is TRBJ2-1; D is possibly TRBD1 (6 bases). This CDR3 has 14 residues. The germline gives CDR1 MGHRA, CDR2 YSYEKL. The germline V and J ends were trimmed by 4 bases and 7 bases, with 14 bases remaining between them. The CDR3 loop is CASSLLGAGNEQFF. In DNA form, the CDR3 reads TGCGCCAGCAGCCTTCTGGGGGCCGGTAATGAGCAGTTCTTC.

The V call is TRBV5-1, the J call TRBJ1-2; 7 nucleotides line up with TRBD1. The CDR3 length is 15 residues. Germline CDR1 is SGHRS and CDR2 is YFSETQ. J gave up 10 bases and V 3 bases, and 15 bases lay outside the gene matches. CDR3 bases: TGCGCCAGCAGCTCCTCAGATCGACAGGGTGCAATCTACACCTTC. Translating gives CASSSSDRQGAIYTF. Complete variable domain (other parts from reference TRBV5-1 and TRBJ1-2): KAGVTQTPRYLIKTRGQQVTLSCSPISGHRSVSWYQQTPGQGLQFLFEYFSETQRNKGNFPGRFSGRQFSNSRSEMNVSTLELGDSALYLCASSSSDRQGAIYTFGSGTRLTVV.

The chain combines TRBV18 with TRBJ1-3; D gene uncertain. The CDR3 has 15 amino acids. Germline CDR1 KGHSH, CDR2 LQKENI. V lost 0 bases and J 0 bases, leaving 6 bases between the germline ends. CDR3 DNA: TGTGCCAGCTCACCACCCTCTAGCTCTGGAAACACCATATATTTT. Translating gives CASSPPSSSGNTIYF.

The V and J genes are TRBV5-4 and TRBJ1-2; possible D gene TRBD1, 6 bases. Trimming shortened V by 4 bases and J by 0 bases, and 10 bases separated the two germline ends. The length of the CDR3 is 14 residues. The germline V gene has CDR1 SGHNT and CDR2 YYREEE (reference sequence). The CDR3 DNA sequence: TGTGCCAGCAGCGCGACAGGAACTAACTATGGCTACACCTTC. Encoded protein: CASSATGTNYGYTF.

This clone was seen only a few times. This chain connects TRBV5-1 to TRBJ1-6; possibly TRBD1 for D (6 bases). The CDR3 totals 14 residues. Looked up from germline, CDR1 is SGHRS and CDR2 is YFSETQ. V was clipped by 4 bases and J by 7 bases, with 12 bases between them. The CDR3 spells CASSRTGTNSPLHF. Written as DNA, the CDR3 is TGCGCCAGCAGCCGCACGGGGACAAATTCACCCCTCCACTTT.

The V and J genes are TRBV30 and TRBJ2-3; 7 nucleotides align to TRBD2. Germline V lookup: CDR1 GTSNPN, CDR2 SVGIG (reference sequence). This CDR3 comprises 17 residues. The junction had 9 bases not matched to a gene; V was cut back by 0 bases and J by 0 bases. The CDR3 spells CAWSVRGLVTSTDTQYF. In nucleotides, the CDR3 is TGTGCCTGGAGTGTACGAGGACTAGTGACTAGCACAGATACGCAGTATTTT.

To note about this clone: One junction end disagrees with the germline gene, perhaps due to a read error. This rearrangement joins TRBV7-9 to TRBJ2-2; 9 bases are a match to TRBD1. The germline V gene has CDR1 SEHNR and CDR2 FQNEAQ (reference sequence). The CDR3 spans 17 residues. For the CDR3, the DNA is TGTTCCAGCAGCTCCTTAATTACAGGGGGCAAGACCGGGGAGCTGTTTTTT. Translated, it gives CSSSSLITGGKTGELFF. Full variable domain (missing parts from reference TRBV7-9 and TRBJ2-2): DTGVSQNPRHKITKRGQNVTFRCDPISEHNRLYWYRQTLGQGPEFLTYFQNEAQLEKSRLLSDRFSAERPKGSFSTLEIQRTEQGDSAMYLCSSSSLITGGKTGELFFGEGSRLTVL.

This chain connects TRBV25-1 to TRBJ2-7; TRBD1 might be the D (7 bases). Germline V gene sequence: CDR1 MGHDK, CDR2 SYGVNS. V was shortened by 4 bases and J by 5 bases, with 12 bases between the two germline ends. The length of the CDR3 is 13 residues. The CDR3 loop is CASSGAGGHEQYF. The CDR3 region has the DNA TGTGCCAGCAGTGGGGCAGGGGGGCACGAGCAGTACTTC.

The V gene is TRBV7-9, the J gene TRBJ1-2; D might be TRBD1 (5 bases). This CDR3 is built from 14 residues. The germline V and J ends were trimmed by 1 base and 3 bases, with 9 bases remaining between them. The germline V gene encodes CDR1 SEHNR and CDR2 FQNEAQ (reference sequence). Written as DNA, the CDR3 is TGTGCCAGCAGCTTAGATGCCAGGGACTATGGCTACACCTTC. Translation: CASSLDARDYGYTF.

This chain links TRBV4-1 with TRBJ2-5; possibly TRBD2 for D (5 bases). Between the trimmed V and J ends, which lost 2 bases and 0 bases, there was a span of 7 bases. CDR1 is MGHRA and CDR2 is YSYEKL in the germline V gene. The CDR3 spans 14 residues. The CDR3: CASSQTGNQETQYF. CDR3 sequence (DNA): TGCGCCAGCAGCCAAACCGGGAACCAAGAGACCCAGTACTTC.

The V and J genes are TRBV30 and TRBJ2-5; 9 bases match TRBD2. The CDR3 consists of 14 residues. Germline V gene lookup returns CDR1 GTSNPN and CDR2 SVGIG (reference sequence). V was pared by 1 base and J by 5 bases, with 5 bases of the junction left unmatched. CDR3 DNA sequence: TGTGCCTGGAGTGGTATGAGCGGGGGGGAGACCCAGTACTTC. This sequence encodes CAWSGMSGGETQYF.

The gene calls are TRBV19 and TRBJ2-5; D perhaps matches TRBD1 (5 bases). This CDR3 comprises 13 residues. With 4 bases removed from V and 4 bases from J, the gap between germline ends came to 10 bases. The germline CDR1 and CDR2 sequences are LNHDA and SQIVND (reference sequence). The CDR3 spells CASSTRTIETQYF. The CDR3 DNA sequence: TGTGCCAGTAGTACTCGGACAATAGAGACCCAGTACTTC.